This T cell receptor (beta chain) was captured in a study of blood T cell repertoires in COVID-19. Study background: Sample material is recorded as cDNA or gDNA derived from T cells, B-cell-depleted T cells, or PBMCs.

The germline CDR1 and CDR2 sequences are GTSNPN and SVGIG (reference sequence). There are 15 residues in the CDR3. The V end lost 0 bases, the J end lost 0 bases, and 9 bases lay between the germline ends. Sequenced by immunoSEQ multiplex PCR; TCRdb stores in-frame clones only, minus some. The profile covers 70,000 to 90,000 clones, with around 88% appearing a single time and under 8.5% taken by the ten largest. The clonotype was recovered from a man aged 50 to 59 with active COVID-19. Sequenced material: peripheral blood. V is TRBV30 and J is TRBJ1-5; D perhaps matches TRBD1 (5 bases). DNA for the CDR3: TGTGCCTGGAGTGTAGGGGTGAATAGCAATCAGCCCCAGCATTTT. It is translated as CAWSVGVNSNQPQHF. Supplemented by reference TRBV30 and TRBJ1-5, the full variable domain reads SQTIHQWPATLVQPVGSPLSLECTVEGTSNPNLYWYRQAAGRGLQLLFYSVGIGQISSEVPQNLSASRPQDRQFILSSKKLLLSDSGFYLCAWSVGVNSNQPQHFGDGTRLSIL.